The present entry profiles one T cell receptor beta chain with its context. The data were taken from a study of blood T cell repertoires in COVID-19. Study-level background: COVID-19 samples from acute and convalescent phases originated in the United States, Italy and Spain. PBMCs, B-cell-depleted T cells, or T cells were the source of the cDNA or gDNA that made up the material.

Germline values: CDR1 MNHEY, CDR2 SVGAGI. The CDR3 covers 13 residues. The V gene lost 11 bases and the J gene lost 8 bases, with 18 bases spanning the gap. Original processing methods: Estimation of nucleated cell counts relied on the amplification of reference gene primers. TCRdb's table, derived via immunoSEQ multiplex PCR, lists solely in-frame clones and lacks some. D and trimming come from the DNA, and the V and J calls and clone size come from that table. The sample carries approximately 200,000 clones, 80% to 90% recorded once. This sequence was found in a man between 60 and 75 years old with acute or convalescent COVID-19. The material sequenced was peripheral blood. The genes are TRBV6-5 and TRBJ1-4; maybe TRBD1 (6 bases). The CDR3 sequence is CASMGASREKLFF. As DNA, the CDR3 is TGTGCCTCAATGGGGGCCTCACGGGAAAAACTGTTTTTT.